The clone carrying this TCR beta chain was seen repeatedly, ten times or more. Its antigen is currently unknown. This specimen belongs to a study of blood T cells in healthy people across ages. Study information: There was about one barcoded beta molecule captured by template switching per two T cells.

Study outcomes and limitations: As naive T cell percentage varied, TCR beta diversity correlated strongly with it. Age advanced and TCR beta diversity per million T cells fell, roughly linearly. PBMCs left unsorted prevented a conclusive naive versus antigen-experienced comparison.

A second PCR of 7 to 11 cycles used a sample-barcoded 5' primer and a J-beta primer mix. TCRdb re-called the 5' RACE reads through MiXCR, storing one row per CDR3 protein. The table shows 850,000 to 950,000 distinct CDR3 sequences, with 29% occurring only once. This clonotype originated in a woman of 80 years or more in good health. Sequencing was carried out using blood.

In DNA, the CDR3 is TGCAGTGCTAGAGGGGCTAGCGGGGGGTCATACTCCTACGAGCAGTACTTC. Amino acids: CSARGASGGSYSYEQYF. The rearrangement links TRBV20-1 to TRBJ2-7; 11 bases fit TRBD2. Per the germline V gene, CDR1 is DFQATT and CDR2 is SNEGSKA (reference sequence). Unmatched junction bases numbered 8, after V lost 1 base and J lost 0 bases. CDR3 length equals 17 residues.